Below, 23 T cell receptor beta chains from the same sample are listed, as sequenced in a study of human T cells and chemical hapten exposure. TCRdb reprocessed the RACE reads with MiXCR, giving one entry per CDR3 protein. Of about 340,000 distinct CDR3 sequences in the sample, approximately 6.3% were seen once. Regarding time point: patch test 1, 2 weeks after DPC sensitization. Treatment noted: therapeutic diphenylcyclopropenone sensitization with weekly scalp DPC. The material was whole blood, obtained in connection with sensitization to the hapten diphenylcyclopropenone (DPC). The receptor set was obtained from a woman under 30 with alopecia areata. Some clones in this sample may be carry-over from other donors' samples.

This chain links TRBV5-1 with TRBJ2-5; D is unclear. This CDR3 region has 13 residues. Germline V gives CDR1 SGHRS, CDR2 YFSETQ. V shed 4 bases and J shed 5 bases, with 12 bases lying between them. The chain's CDR3 is CASSQNVGETQYF. As DNA, the CDR3 is TGCGCCAGCAGCCAGAACGTTGGCGAGACCCAGTACTTC.

This clonotype has a count of ten or more. The chain joins TRBV6-5 to TRBJ1-1; 7 bases are shared with TRBD1. The CDR3 runs 16 residues. Trimming cost V 3 bases and J 3 bases; bases outside gene matches: 10. Per the germline V gene, CDR1 is MNHEY and CDR2 is SVGAGI. The CDR3 reads CASSYTGTVGDTEAFF. The DNA for the CDR3 is TGTGCCAGCAGTTATACCGGGACAGTTGGGGACACTGAAGCTTTCTTT.

This clonotype was counted at least ten times. The V gene is TRBV25-1, the J gene TRBJ2-2; the match to TRBD2 covers 10 bases. The V gene's germline CDR1 is MGHDK and CDR2 SYGVNS. J was trimmed by 5 bases and V by 1 base; bases with no gene match: 4. The CDR3 contains 16 residues. The CDR3 coding sequence is TGTGCCAGCAGTGAATTAACTAGCGGGGAGACCGGGGAGCTGTTTTTT. Protein product: CASSELTSGETGELFF.

V and J are TRBV20-1 and TRBJ2-3; 9 positions match TRBD1. With 6 bases clipped from V and 3 bases from J, the junction kept 13 bases outside the gene matches. This CDR3 is built from 16 residues. Germline V gives CDR1 DFQATT, CDR2 SNEGSKA (reference sequence). This chain's CDR3 is CSAPPTGQGATDTQYF. CDR3 in DNA: TGCAGTGCGCCACCCACGGGACAGGGAGCGACAGATACGCAGTATTTT.

In this sample, this clonotype turned up a few times. The CDR3 DNA is TGTGCCAGCAGCAACCGGGACAGGGGCATGTTCGAGCAGTACTTC. Translation gives CASSNRDRGMFEQYF. The rearrangement uses TRBV7-9 and TRBJ2-7, with 10 bases identical to TRBD1. This CDR3 spans 15 amino acids. Germline V gives CDR1 SEHNR, CDR2 FQNEAQ (reference sequence). The V segment lost 5 bases and the J segment 6 bases; nucleotides outside the gene matches: 10. The variable domain in full, with the rest retrieved from reference TRBV7-9 and TRBJ2-7, is DTGVSQNPRHKITKRGQNVTFRCDPISEHNRLYWYRQTLGQGPEFLTYFQNEAQLEKSRLLSDRFSAERPKGSFSTLEIQRTEQGDSAMYLCASSNRDRGMFEQYFGPGTRLTVT.

Many counts were recorded for this clonotype. This chain joins TRBV4-3 and TRBJ2-3; 9 bases fit TRBD2. Unmatched junction bases numbered 2, after V lost 0 bases and J lost 1 base. This CDR3 region has 16 residues. From germline, CDR1 is LGHNA and CDR2 YSLEER. CDR3: CASSQDERGGTDTQYF. The CDR3 bases are TGCGCCAGCAGCCAAGATGAGCGGGGGGGCACAGATACGCAGTATTTT.

The rearrangement uses TRBV12-3 or TRBV12-4 and TRBJ1-1, with 11 bases fitting TRBD1. This CDR3 has 15 amino acids. Unmatched junction bases numbered 7, after V lost 3 bases and J lost 7 bases. The CDR3, as DNA: TGTGCCAGCAGTTTTGGAGGACAGGGGGCGGTTGAAGCTTTCTTT. Translating gives CASSFGGQGAVEAFF.

This clonotype was seen a handful of times. This sequence joins TRBV7-9 and TRBJ1-4; weak D call: TRBD1 (6 bases). The CDR3 runs 14 residues. Trimming cost V 3 bases and J 3 bases, with 8 bases left between them. Germline loops: CDR1 SEHNR, CDR2 FQNEAQ (reference sequence). The CDR3: CASSLGAANEKLFF. The DNA of the CDR3 is TGTGCCAGCAGCTTGGGGGCCGCTAATGAAAAACTGTTTTTT.

On this clonotype: A read error is possible here, since a much larger clone lies one base away. The chain employs TRBV6-5 and TRBJ1-2; 7 bases align to TRBD1. V dropped 2 bases and J dropped 4; count of bases not matched to a gene: 4. This CDR3 contains 14 residues. CDR1 and CDR2 from the germline V gene are MNHEY and SVGAGI. The CDR3 sequence is CASSYAGTAYGYTF. The CDR3 DNA is TGTGCCAGCAGTTACGCCGGGACAGCCTATGGCTACACCTTC.

In its sample, this clonotype was seen many times. The chain has TRBV29-1 and TRBJ2-4; maybe TRBD1 (6 bases). CDR3 length equals 13 residues. The germline CDR1 and CDR2 sequences are SQVTM and ANQGSEA. The V end was cut by 0 bases, the J end by 7 bases, with 10 bases between. The CDR3 loop is CSVEDLGQNIQYF. The CDR3, as DNA: TGCAGCGTTGAAGATCTAGGACAGAACATTCAGTACTTC.

This clonotype was counted many times. V gene TRBV6-1 combines with J gene TRBJ2-7, with D possibly being TRBD1 or TRBD2 (5 bases each). Germline lookup yields CDR1 MNHNS and CDR2 SASEGT. The ends were cut back, 0 bases at V and 6 bases at J, with 12 bases in the middle. The CDR3 contains 14 residues. The CDR3: CASSEARTGLEQYF. In DNA form, the CDR3 reads TGTGCCAGCAGTGAAGCGAGGACGGGGCTCGAGCAGTACTTC.

This clonotype was seen repeatedly, ten times or more. The rearrangement links TRBV7-2 to TRBJ2-6; a possible D gene is TRBD1 (5 bases). Germline CDR1 SGHTA, CDR2 FQGNSA. V was shortened by 1 base and J by 12 bases, with 10 bases between the two germline ends. The CDR3 consists of 13 residues. The CDR3 DNA sequence: TGTGCCAGCAGCTTAGAAGGGGCCTTCGTCCTGACTTTC. Protein: CASSLEGAFVLTF.

This clonotype was recorded a few times. Written as DNA, the CDR3 is TGTGCCAGCAGTTTAGGGGGCGGAGGCGAGCAGTACTTC. Its translation: CASSLGGGGEQYF. V and J are TRBV12-3 or TRBV12-4 and TRBJ2-7; D might be TRBD1 or TRBD2, each matching 5 bases. The CDR3 totals 13 residues. V lost 1 base and J 6 bases, leaving 10 bases between the germline ends.

This clonotype showed up just a few times. The V gene is TRBV5-1, the J gene TRBJ2-3, with D unclear. Germline V gene data show CDR1 as SGHRS and CDR2 as YFSETQ. The CDR3 consists of 15 residues. Between the trimmed V and J ends, which lost 0 bases and 0 bases, there was a span of 8 bases. The DNA of the CDR3 is TGCGCCAGCAGCTTGGGGGCGAGGAGCACAGATACGCAGTATTTT. Translation gives CASSLGARSTDTQYF.

Only a few counts were recorded for this clonotype. V usage is TRBV20-1 and J usage is TRBJ1-4; 7 bases fit TRBD1. CDR3 length: 15 residues. Trimming at V came to 3 bases and at J to 5 bases, leaving 9 bases not matched to a gene. Germline V gives CDR1 DFQATT, CDR2 SNEGSKA (reference sequence). CDR3 sequence: CSARSATGRNEKLFF. The CDR3 bases are TGCAGTGCTAGGTCCGCGACAGGGAGAAATGAAAAACTGTTTTTT.

This clonotype came up many times. The J gene is TRBJ2-7, the V gene TRBV6-5; 7 bases align to TRBD1. CDR1 is MNHEY and CDR2 is SVGAGI in the germline V gene. The V and J ends lost 10 bases and 3 bases, in that order; junction bases with no gene match: 12. There are 14 residues in the CDR3. The DNA for the CDR3 is TGTGCCACCTCTATGGTAGGGGGCAGCTACGAGCAGTACTTC. Translating gives CATSMVGGSYEQYF.

This clonotype was seen many times. The chain employs TRBV6-6 and TRBJ2-7, with D possibly being TRBD1 or TRBD2 (5 bases each). The germline CDR1 and CDR2 sequences are MNHNY and SVGAGI (reference sequence). V gave up 4 bases and J gave up 5 bases, with 18 bases separating them. The length of the CDR3 is 15 residues. The chain's CDR3 is CASSSRPGPWDEQYF. Here the CDR3 DNA reads TGTGCCAGCAGTTCGCGTCCGGGACCGTGGGACGAGCAGTACTTC.

The rearrangement joins TRBV10-2 to TRBJ1-4; D remains ambiguous. The length of the CDR3 is 13 residues. Looked up from germline, CDR1 is WSHSY and CDR2 is SAAADI. The ends were cut back, 4 bases at V and 2 bases at J, with 5 bases in the middle. CDR3 in amino acids: CASSVWTNEKLFF. The CDR3 DNA is TGCGCCAGCAGTGTTTGGACTAATGAAAAACTGTTTTTT.

This clonotype showed up just once. A much larger clone lies one base from this, so it may be a read error. The DNA is omitted, as the CDR3 cannot be located on it reliably, and the CDR3 follows TCRdb's listing. The rearrangement uses TRBV18 and TRBJ1-2. Germline CDR1 and CDR2: KGHSH and LQKENI. The CDR3 comprises 14 residues, both ends counted. The CDR3 loop reads CASSPPTFAYGNTF.

This clonotype was seen ten or more times. The rearrangement joins TRBV6-4 to TRBJ2-3; D is undetermined. The V gene's germline CDR1 is MRHNA and CDR2 SNTAGT. This CDR3 region has 15 residues. V gave up 0 bases and J gave up 0 bases, with 7 bases separating them. Here the CDR3 DNA reads TGTGCCAGCAGTGACTCCCCCGGCAGCACAGATACGCAGTATTTT. Translated: CASSDSPGSTDTQYF.

V and J are TRBV6-5 and TRBJ1-2; D is uncertain. The CDR3 consists of 17 residues. The ends were cut back, 2 bases at V and 4 bases at J, with 20 bases in the middle. Germline CDR1 reads MNHEY; CDR2 reads SVGAGI. The CDR3 protein is CASSYQLPRDLLYGYTF. CDR3 bases: TGTGCCAGCAGTTACCAACTCCCCCGCGATCTCCTCTATGGCTACACCTTC.

This clonotype showed up many times. This chain connects TRBV10-3 to TRBJ1-6; possible D gene TRBD1, 5 bases. V lost 10 bases, J lost 6 bases, and 13 bases lay in between. The CDR3 contains 13 residues. Germline loops: CDR1 ENHRY, CDR2 SYGVKD. The CDR3 protein is CATSFGANSPLHF. The CDR3 nucleotides read TGTGCCACCAGCTTTGGGGCTAATTCACCCCTCCACTTT.

This clonotype has more than one count but fewer than ten. V usage is TRBV12-3 or TRBV12-4 and J usage is TRBJ2-7; no reliable D call. This CDR3 is built from 14 residues. The ends were cut back, 6 bases at V and 2 bases at J, with 14 bases in the middle. CDR3 amino acids: CASSIGVGTYEQYF. The CDR3 DNA is TGTGCCAGCAGCATCGGAGTCGGTACCTACGAGCAGTACTTC.